The 27 T cell receptor beta chains below were found in one sample sequenced in a study of cytomegalovirus exposure and HLA in healthy donors. It was with 60 Vbeta and 13 Jbeta primers that the PCR ran. The method was immunoSEQ multiplex PCR; TCRdb's version includes in-frame clones alone and lacks a portion of them. The repertoire holds about 130,000 clones, with around 78% as singletons. Sequencing was performed on PBMCs. These TCRs come from a middle-aged woman in good health and CMV-seronegative.

The chain joins TRBV21-1 to TRBJ2-6; TRBD2, as called in the table, went unchecked against the DNA. TRBV21-1 represents a pseudogene. CDR3 length: 17 residues. CDR3 residues: CASSKVMRRAGANVLTF. CDR3 sequence (DNA): TGTGCCAGCAGCAAAGTGATGAGGCGGGCTGGGGCCAACGTCCTGACTTTC.

This clone came up a few times. V is TRBV28 and J is TRBJ2-7; D gene uncertain. The CDR3 has 14 residues. The V and J ends lost 2 bases and 6 bases respectively, with 14 bases between them. The germline gives CDR1 MDHEN, CDR2 SYDVKM. The CDR3 is CASSLGLVEFEQYF. CDR3 in DNA: TGTGCCAGCAGTTTAGGTCTCGTGGAGTTCGAGCAGTACTTC.

The chain has TRBV18 and TRBJ2-1; 9 bases fit TRBD1. This CDR3 is 16 amino acids long. The V segment lost 3 bases and the J segment 4 bases; nucleotides outside the gene matches: 7. Germline CDR1 KGHSH, CDR2 LQKENI. In DNA, the CDR3 is TGTGCCAGCTCACCTTCGGACAGGGGTACATACAATGAGCAGTTCTTC. Protein product: CASSPSDRGTYNEQFF.

The CDR3 DNA sequence: TGTGCCAGAAGCTTGCGGGGGGACCCAAGCTCCTATAATTCACCCCTCCACTTT. Amino acids: CARSLRGDPSSYNSPLHF. The rearrangement joins TRBV5-3 to TRBJ1-6, with D possibly TRBD1 on 5 matching bases. TRBV5-3 is known as an ORF, though its function is uncertain. Trimming took off 1 base at V and 0 bases at J, with 14 bases between the two ends. This CDR3 spans 18 amino acids.

This clone showed up just once. This rearrangement joins TRBV6-5 to TRBJ1-2; 7 bases are a match to TRBD1. Germline V gene lookup returns CDR1 MNHEY and CDR2 SVGAGI. V dropped 5 bases and J dropped 8; count of bases not matched to a gene: 2. The CDR3 contains 11 residues. The CDR3 sequence is CASSTGVGYTF. CDR3 nucleotides: TGTGCCAGCAGTACAGGGGTCGGCTACACCTTC.

This clone was recorded a few times. This chain links TRBV30 with TRBJ1-2, with 7 bases fitting TRBD1. Germline loops: CDR1 GTSNPN, CDR2 SVGIG (reference sequence). This CDR3 is built from 12 residues. V trimming: 4 bases; J trimming: 3 bases; junction bases outside the gene matches: 2. This CDR3 reads CAWTTGDYGYTF. CDR3 in DNA: TGTGCCTGGACCACAGGGGACTATGGCTACACCTTC.

The chain carries TRBV5-8 and TRBJ1-1; TRBD1 might be the D (6 bases). V lost 4 bases, J lost 8 bases, and 18 bases lay in between. This CDR3 has 14 amino acids. Germline V gene lookup returns CDR1 SGHTS and CDR2 YDEGEE. The CDR3 nucleotides read TGTGCCAGCAGCGGAATACAGGGAATGAGAGAAGCTTTCTTT. It specifies CASSGIQGMREAFF.

The chain links TRBV2 to TRBJ2-5, with 7 bases fitting TRBD2. This CDR3 is 13 amino acids long. Losses at the gene ends were 6 bases for V and 3 bases for J; bases not matched to a gene: 4. CDR1 and CDR2 from the germline V gene are SNHLY and FYNNEI. The CDR3 sequence: CASRAGTKETQYF. The CDR3 DNA reads as TGTGCCAGCAGGGCCGGGACTAAAGAGACCCAGTACTTC. Looking up the rest from reference TRBV2 and TRBJ2-5 gives the full variable domain: EPEVTQTPSHQVTQMGQEVILRCVPISNHLYFYWYRQILGQKVEFLVSFYNNEISEKSEIFDDQFSVERPDGSNFTLKIRSTKLEDSAMYFCASRAGTKETQYFGPGTRLLVL.

The V gene is TRBV13, the J gene TRBJ2-3; 13 nucleotides line up with TRBD2. J lost 5 bases, V lost 5 bases, and 25 bases had no gene match. The length of the CDR3 is 22 residues. Germline lookup yields CDR1 PRHDT and CDR2 FYEKMQ (reference sequence). In DNA form, the CDR3 reads TGTGCCAGCAGCCCGACTAGCGGGGGGCTCTTCCCATATGAGTTGGCGCGAGATACGCAGTATTTT. Encoded protein: CASSPTSGGLFPYELARDTQYF.

This sequence joins TRBV5-1 and TRBJ1-1; 9 nucleotides align to TRBD1. This CDR3 has 14 amino acids. The V gene's germline CDR1 is SGHRS and CDR2 YFSETQ. The junction had 2 bases not matched to a gene; V was cut back by 2 bases and J by 3 bases. CDR3 DNA: TGCGCCAGCAGCTTTTGGACAGGGGACACTGAAGCTTTCTTT. Encoded protein: CASSFWTGDTEAFF.

The chain recombines TRBV30 with TRBJ1-5; a weak D match, TRBD1 (5 bases). The CDR3 totals 13 residues. The germline V gene has CDR1 GTSNPN and CDR2 SVGIG (reference sequence). Trimming stripped 5 bases from V and 3 bases from J, with 11 bases between. This CDR3 is CAWQGGDNQPQHF. As DNA, the CDR3 is TGTGCCTGGCAAGGAGGGGACAATCAGCCCCAGCATTTT.

This clone was found a few times. The chain combines TRBV5-5 with TRBJ1-6; TRBD1 aligns across 11 bases. The CDR3 is 18 residues long. Trimming cost V 1 base and J 8 bases; bases outside gene matches: 11. CDR1 is SGHKS, CDR2 YYEKEE, per germline (reference sequence). CDR3 protein: CASSLTKDRGHRDSPLHF. CDR3 DNA: TGTGCCAGCAGCTTGACCAAGGACAGGGGGCATCGGGATTCACCCCTCCACTTT.

This chain joins TRBV28 and TRBJ2-3; TRBD1 is a possible D gene (5 bases). The V gene's germline CDR1 is MDHEN and CDR2 SYDVKM. CDR3 size: 16 residues. V lost 6 bases and J lost 3, with 19 bases in between. The CDR3 sequence is CASSPSRGLGTDTQYF. As DNA, the CDR3 is TGTGCCAGCAGCCCCTCAAGGGGCCTAGGAACAGATACGCAGTATTTT.

The chain is built from TRBV6-1 and TRBJ1-1, with TRBD1 identical over 7 bases. Germline V gives CDR1 MNHNS, CDR2 SASEGT. The CDR3 spans 15 residues. Losses at the gene ends were 6 bases for V and 1 base for J; bases not matched to a gene: 8. DNA for the CDR3: TGTGCCAGCAGGACCTTCGCAGGGGGGAACACTGAAGCTTTCTTT. Translated, it gives CASRTFAGGNTEAFF.

The V and J genes are TRBV7-2 and TRBJ2-7; TRBD2 is a possible D gene (6 bases). Trimming stripped 5 bases from V and 1 base from J, with 12 bases between. The CDR3 extends over 14 amino acids. Germline loops: CDR1 SGHTA, CDR2 FQGNSA. CDR3 in DNA: TGTGCCAGCAGCCCGGACTACCGTTCCTACGAGCAGTACTTC. Translating gives CASSPDYRSYEQYF.

The CDR3 here is CASSQGGAANTGELFF. The CDR3 region has the DNA TGTGCCAGCTCACAGGGTGGAGCGGCGAACACCGGGGAGCTGTTTTTT. The chain uses TRBV18 and TRBJ2-2, with D possibly matching TRBD2 (5 bases). V was trimmed by 4 bases and J by 0 bases, leaving 12 bases between them. From germline, CDR1 is KGHSH and CDR2 LQKENI. CDR3 length: 16 residues.

The CDR3: CASSYSQSRGETQYF. Here the CDR3 DNA reads TGTGCCAGCAGTTACTCCCAGTCTCGGGGGGAGACCCAGTACTTC. The V call is TRBV6-5, the J call TRBJ2-5, with D maybe TRBD2 (6 bases). Trimming left V 0 bases short and J 5 bases short, with 13 bases between. The CDR3 contains 15 residues. Per germline, CDR1 MNHEY and CDR2 SVGAGI.

The chain uses TRBV7-2 and TRBJ2-3; TRBD2 matches 7 bases. V shed 1 base and J 0 bases; nucleotides not matched to a gene: 7. Germline loops: CDR1 SGHTA, CDR2 FQGNSA. The CDR3 length is 17 residues. The CDR3 spells CASSLGGGKTSTDTQYF. In nucleotides, the CDR3 is TGTGCCAGCAGCTTAGGGGGGGGTAAAACTAGCACAGATACGCAGTATTTT.

This clone was observed a single time. The V and J genes are TRBV9 and TRBJ1-1; perhaps TRBD1 as D (5 bases). Trimming removed 0 bases from V and 3 bases from J, with 15 bases in between. The CDR3 is 16 residues long. Germline CDR1 and CDR2: SGDLS and YYNGEE. CDR3 nucleotides: TGTGCCAGCAGCGTAGGGGACCGCGCGGGGGACACTGAAGCTTTCTTT. It codes for CASSVGDRAGDTEAFF.

The chain employs TRBV7-7 and TRBJ2-2; TRBD2 matches 13 bases. The CDR3 length is 16 residues. Germline V CDR1 and CDR2: SSHAT, FNYEAQ (reference sequence). V lost 5 bases to trimming and J lost 6 bases; unmatched junction nucleotides: 6. CDR3 region: CASSTRTSGSPGELFF. The DNA of the CDR3 is TGTGCCAGCAGCACCCGGACTAGCGGGAGCCCCGGGGAGCTGTTTTTT.

The V gene is TRBV2, the J gene TRBJ1-1; D is ambiguous. CDR1 and CDR2 (germline): SNHLY, FYNNEI. The CDR3 loop spans 12 amino acids. V gave up 5 bases and J gave up 5 bases, with 9 bases separating them. This CDR3 reads CASSPTGTEAFF. Written as DNA, the CDR3 is TGTGCCAGCAGTCCCACGGGGACTGAAGCTTTCTTT.

The chain joins TRBV30 to TRBJ2-3; D not certain. Per the germline V gene, CDR1 is GTSNPN and CDR2 is SVGIG (reference sequence). The V end lost 2 bases, the J end lost 0 bases, and 9 bases lay between the germline ends. The CDR3 consists of 14 residues. The chain's CDR3 is CAWSPTTSTDTQYF. The CDR3 coding sequence is TGTGCCTGGAGTCCCACTACTAGCACAGATACGCAGTATTTT.

This chain uses TRBV4-2 with TRBJ2-1, with 11 bases fitting TRBD2. This CDR3 spans 15 amino acids. Germline V gene sequence: CDR1 LGHNA, CDR2 YNFKEQ. With 6 bases clipped from V and 6 bases from J, the junction kept 7 bases outside the gene matches. DNA for the CDR3: TGTGCCAGCAGTGATAGCGGGGGGGCCCTCAATGAGCAGTTCTTC. This sequence encodes CASSDSGGALNEQFF.

This chain uses TRBV30 with TRBJ2-3, with TRBD2 identical over 8 bases. The CDR3 runs 17 residues. V was pared by 0 bases and J by 7 bases, with 15 bases of the junction left unmatched. Per germline, CDR1 GTSNPN and CDR2 SVGIG (reference sequence). The CDR3 loop is CAWSVTSGGAGVNTQYF. DNA for the CDR3: TGTGCCTGGAGTGTAACCAGCGGGGGCGCCGGAGTTAATACGCAGTATTTT.

The chain links TRBV18 to TRBJ2-5; D gene ambiguous. Trimming took off 6 bases at V and 2 bases at J, with 4 bases between the two ends. From germline, CDR1 is KGHSH and CDR2 LQKENI. CDR3 length: 11 amino acids. The CDR3 sequence: CASSQQETQYF. The CDR3, as DNA: TGTGCCAGCTCCCAACAAGAGACCCAGTACTTC.

This clone was detected only once. This sequence joins TRBV28 and TRBJ2-7; TRBD2 aligns across 9 bases. J was trimmed by 1 base and V by 8 bases; bases with no gene match: 9. In germline, CDR1 is MDHEN, CDR2 SYDVKM. The CDR3 contains 15 residues. Here the CDR3 reads CASVSGGARSYEQYF. The CDR3 nucleotides are TGTGCCAGCGTTAGCGGGGGCGCCAGGTCCTACGAGCAGTACTTC.

This clone was detected only once. The chain carries TRBV14 and TRBJ2-7, with 10 bases lining up with TRBD1. The CDR3 sequence is 12 residues long. CDR1 and CDR2 from the germline V gene are SGHDN and FVKESK. V lost 6 bases and J lost 6; bases outside the gene matches: 2. The CDR3 sequence: CASRRTGGEQYF. CDR3 bases: TGTGCCAGCAGGCGGACAGGGGGCGAGCAGTACTTC.